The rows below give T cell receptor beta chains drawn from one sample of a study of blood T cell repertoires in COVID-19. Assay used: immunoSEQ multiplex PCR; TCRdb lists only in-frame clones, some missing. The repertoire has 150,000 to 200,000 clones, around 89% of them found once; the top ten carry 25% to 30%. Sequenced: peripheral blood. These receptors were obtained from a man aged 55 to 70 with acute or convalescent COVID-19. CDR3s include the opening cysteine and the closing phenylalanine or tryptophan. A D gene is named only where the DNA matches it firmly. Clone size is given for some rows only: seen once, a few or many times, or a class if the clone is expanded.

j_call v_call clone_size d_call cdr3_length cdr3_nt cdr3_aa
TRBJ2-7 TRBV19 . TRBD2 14 TGTGCCAGTAGTCTGACTAGCAGCTCCTACGAGCAGTACTTC CASSLTSSSYEQYF
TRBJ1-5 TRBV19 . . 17 TGTGCCAGTAGTATAAGGGGCAGCCGAAATAGTATCAGGCCCCAGCATTTT CASSIRGSRNSIRPQHF
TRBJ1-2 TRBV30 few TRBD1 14 TGTGCCTGGGACCGGGACAGGGCAATCTATGGCTACACCTTC CAWDRDRAIYGYTF
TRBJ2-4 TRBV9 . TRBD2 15 TGTGCCAGCAGCGTAGCTAGCGGGACAGTGAACATTCAGTACTTC CASSVASGTVNIQYF
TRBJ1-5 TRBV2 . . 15 TGTGCCAGCAGTGAAGAGTGGAGGAGCAATCAGCCCCAGCATTTT CASSEEWRSNQPQHF
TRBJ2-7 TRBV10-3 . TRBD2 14 TGTGCCATCAGTGGAGCGGGGAGTATATCCGAGCAGTACTTC CAISGAGSISEQYF
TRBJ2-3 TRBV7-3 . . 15 TGTGCCAGCAGTTCAAACCAGGGAATCACAGATACGCAGTATTTT CASSSNQGITDTQYF
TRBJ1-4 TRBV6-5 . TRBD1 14 TGTGCCAGCAGGCCGGGACAGAGGAATGAAAAACTGTTTTTT CASRPGQRNEKLFF
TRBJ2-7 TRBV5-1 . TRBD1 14 TGCGCCAGCAGCTTACCAGACAGGGGTTCCGAGCAGTACTTC CASSLPDRGSEQYF
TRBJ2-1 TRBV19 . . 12 TGTGCCAGTACCCAGGGCTACAATGAGCAGTTCTTC CASTQGYNEQFF
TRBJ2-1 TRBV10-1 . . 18 TGCGCCAGCAGTGGTGGGAGACTAGATAGCGTAACCTTCAATGAGCAGTTCTTC CASSGGRLDSVTFNEQFF
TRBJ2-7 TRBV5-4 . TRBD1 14 TGTGCCAGCAGCCACGGGACAGTCCCCTACGAGCAGTACTTC CASSHGTVPYEQYF
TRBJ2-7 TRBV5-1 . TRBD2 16 TGCGCCAGCAGCTGGGGCGGACTAGCGGGAGGTTACGAGCAGTACTTC CASSWGGLAGGYEQYF
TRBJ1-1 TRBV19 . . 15 TGTGCCAGTAGTATACCATGGGCCGGGGTCACTGAAGCTTTCTTT CASSIPWAGVTEAFF
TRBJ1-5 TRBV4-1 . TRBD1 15 TGCGCCAGCAGCCAAGAAGGGACAGTGAATCAGCCCCAGCATTTT CASSQEGTVNQPQHF
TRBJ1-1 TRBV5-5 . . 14 TGTGCCAGCAGCTTGGATAGTTCGGGCACTGAAGCTTTCTTT CASSLDSSGTEAFF
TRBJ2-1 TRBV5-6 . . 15 TGTGCCAGCAGCCTCGGAAGCGACGGCTACAATGAGCAGTTCTTC CASSLGSDGYNEQFF
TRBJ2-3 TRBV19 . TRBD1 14 TGTGCCAGTAGTATTGGACAGGGAACAGATACGCAGTATTTT CASSIGQGTDTQYF
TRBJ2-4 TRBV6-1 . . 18 TGTGCCAGCAGTGAAGCGCCAGGCTCTTTAATAGCCAAAAACATTCAGTACTTC CASSEAPGSLIAKNIQYF
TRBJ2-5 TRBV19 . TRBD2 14 TGTGCCACTACGACTAGCGGGGGGATGGAGACCCAGTACTTC CATTTSGGMETQYF
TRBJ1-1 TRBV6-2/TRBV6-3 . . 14 TGTGCCAGCAGTTACTCGGACGGGAGTACTGAAGCTTTCTTT CASSYSDGSTEAFF
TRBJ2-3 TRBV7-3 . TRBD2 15 TGTGCCAGCAGCTTATACGGGGGGGCCACAGATACGCAGTATTTT CASSLYGGATDTQYF
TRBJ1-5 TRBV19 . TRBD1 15 TGTGCCAGTAGTTACGGCAGACAGGGGAGTCAGCCCCAGCATTTT CASSYGRQGSQPQHF
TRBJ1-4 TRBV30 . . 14 TGTGCCTCGACTGCAGGGGCGGGTAATGAAAAACTGTTTTTT CASTAGAGNEKLFF
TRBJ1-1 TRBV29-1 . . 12 TGCAGCGTTGCCGAACAGTCAGATGAAGCTTTCTTT CSVAEQSDEAFF
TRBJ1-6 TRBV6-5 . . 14 TGTGCCAGCAGCCTTCAGGGACTTAATTCACCCCTCCACTTT CASSLQGLNSPLHF
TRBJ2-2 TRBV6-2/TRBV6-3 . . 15 TGTGCCAGCAGCCACCCTGCAACAGGGACCGGGGAGCTGTTTTTT CASSHPATGTGELFF
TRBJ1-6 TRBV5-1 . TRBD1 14 TGCGCCAGCAGCGGGGGGACAGGGAATTCACCCCTCCACTTT CASSGGTGNSPLHF
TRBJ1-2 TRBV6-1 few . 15 TGTGCCAGCAGTGAAGCCGGGGGATTGATCTATGGCTACACCTTC CASSEAGGLIYGYTF
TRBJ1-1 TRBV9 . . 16 TGTGCCAGCAGCGTAGGGGAGAGAGGGGGTCCCACTGAAGCTTTCTTT CASSVGERGGPTEAFF
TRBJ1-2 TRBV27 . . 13 TGTGCCAGCAGGCAGGGGTTAGGCTATGGCTACACCTTC CASRQGLGYGYTF
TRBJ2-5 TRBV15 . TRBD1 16 TGTGCCACCAGCCCTCTACGCACAGGGGATTTAGAGACCCAGTACTTC CATSPLRTGDLETQYF
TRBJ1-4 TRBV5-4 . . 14 TGTGCCAGCACCAACAGGCTAACTAATGAAAAACTGTTTTTT CASTNRLTNEKLFF
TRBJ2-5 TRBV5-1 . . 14 TGCGCCAGCAGCCCCCGAGCGGACGCCGGGACCCAGTACTTC CASSPRADAGTQYF
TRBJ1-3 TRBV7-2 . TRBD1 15 TGTGCCAGCAGCGAACGGGACAGAACGACGAACACCATATATTTT CASSERDRTTNTIYF
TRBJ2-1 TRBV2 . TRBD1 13 TGTGCCAGCAACAGGGGGCGAAACAATGAGCAGTTCTTC CASNRGRNNEQFF
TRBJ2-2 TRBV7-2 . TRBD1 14 TGTGCCAGCAGCTCGCAGGGGGCGGGCGGGGAGCTGTTTTTT CASSSQGAGGELFF
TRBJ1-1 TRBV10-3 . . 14 TGTGCCATCAGTCCTATTAAAGGGGTGACTGAAGCTTTCTTT CAISPIKGVTEAFF
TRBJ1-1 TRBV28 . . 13 TGTGCCAGCAGTTCCCTAGCGGGGCTCCAAGCTTTCTTT CASSSLAGLQAFF
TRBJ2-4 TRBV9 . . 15 TGTGCCAGCAGCGAAACCGGGACTCGTGAAAACATTCAGTACTTC CASSETGTRENIQYF
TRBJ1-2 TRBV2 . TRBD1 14 TGTGCCAGCAAACAGGGGAATGCTAACTATGGCTACACCTTC CASKQGNANYGYTF
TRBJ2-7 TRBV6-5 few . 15 TGTGCCAGCAGTCCGAATAGCGGCGTCTCCTACGAGCAGTACTTC CASSPNSGVSYEQYF
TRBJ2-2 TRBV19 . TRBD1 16 TGTGCCAGTAGTCAGACAGGGGGGTCGAACACCGGGGAGCTGTTTTTT CASSQTGGSNTGELFF
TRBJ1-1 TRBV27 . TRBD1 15 TGTGCCAGCAGGCTGTGGGACAGTAAGAACACTGAAGCTTTCTTT CASRLWDSKNTEAFF
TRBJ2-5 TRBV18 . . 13 TGTGCCAGCTCACCCCCAAGGGGGGAGACCCAGTACTTC CASSPPRGETQYF
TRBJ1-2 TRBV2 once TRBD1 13 TGTGCCAGCAGCGGACAGGGGCAGGATGGCTACACCTTC CASSGQGQDGYTF
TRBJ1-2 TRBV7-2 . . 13 TGTGCCAGCAGCTTAATGGCAGGGGAGGGCTACACCTTC CASSLMAGEGYTF
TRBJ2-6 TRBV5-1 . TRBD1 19 TGCGCCAGCAGCTTGCCAAGGGACAGGGGAATCTCTGGGGCCAACGTCCTGACTTTC CASSLPRDRGISGANVLTF
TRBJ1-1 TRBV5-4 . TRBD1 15 TGTGCCAGCAGCAAACAGGGGGCGCAGGGCACTGAAGCTTTCTTT CASSKQGAQGTEAFF
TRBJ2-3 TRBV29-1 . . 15 TGCAGCGGGAGGACGACTCCTCGGGGCACAGATACGCAGTATTTT CSGRTTPRGTDTQYF